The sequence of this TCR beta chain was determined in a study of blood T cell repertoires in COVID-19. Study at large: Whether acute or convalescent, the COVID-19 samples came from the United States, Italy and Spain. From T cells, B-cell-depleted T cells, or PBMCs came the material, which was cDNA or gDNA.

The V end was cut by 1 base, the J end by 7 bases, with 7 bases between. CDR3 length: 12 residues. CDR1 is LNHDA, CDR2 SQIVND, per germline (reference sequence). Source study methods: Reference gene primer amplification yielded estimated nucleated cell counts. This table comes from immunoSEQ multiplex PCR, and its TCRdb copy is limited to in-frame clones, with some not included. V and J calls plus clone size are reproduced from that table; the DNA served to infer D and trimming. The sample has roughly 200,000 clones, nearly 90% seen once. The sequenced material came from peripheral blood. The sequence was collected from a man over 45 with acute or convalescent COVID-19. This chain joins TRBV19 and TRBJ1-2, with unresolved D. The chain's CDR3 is CASSIGGVGYTF. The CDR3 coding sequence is TGTGCCAGTAGTATAGGCGGGGTTGGCTACACCTTC.